These 17 T cell receptor beta chains share one sample of origin, sequenced in a study of T cell repertoires in cytomegalovirus infection. TCRdb reprocessed the reads with MiXCR, giving one entry per CDR3 protein. Counted here are tens of thousands of distinct CDR3 sequences, 20% occurring once; the ten biggest clones make up around 67%. These receptors have no known antigen. Sample: CD8+ T cells from cultured PBMCs, taken from culture after CMV antigen stimulation. Source of these receptors: a human donor in good health (CMV status not recorded). Some clones in this sample may be carry-over from other donors' samples.

This clonotype has only a few counts. J is TRBJ2-1 and V is TRBV7-2; 11 positions match TRBD1. With V trimmed by 5 bases and J by 7 bases, 4 bases remained unmatched. The CDR3 is 14 residues long. Germline lookup yields CDR1 SGHTA and CDR2 FQGNSA. The CDR3 sequence is CASSGTGGINEQFF. CDR3 nucleotides: TGTGCCAGCAGCGGGACAGGGGGGATAAATGAGCAGTTCTTC.

V is TRBV6-5 and J is TRBJ2-3, with 7 positions matching TRBD2. Germline CDR1 MNHEY, CDR2 SVGAGI. Unmatched junction bases numbered 14, after V lost 4 bases and J lost 4 bases. There are 17 residues in the CDR3. This CDR3 reads CASSFPGSAGAADTQYF. CDR3 bases: TGTGCCAGCAGTTTCCCGGGGAGTGCGGGAGCGGCAGATACGCAGTATTTT.

This rearrangement joins TRBV5-6 to TRBJ2-1; D is undetermined. Germline-derived CDR1 and CDR2 are SGHDT and YYEEEE. The V and J ends lost 1 base and 8 bases respectively, with 4 bases between them. CDR3 length: 11 residues. CDR3 sequence (DNA): TGTGCCAGCAGCTTGTTCCATGAGCAGTTCTTC. Translated: CASSLFHEQFF.

This clonotype was found a few times. V is TRBV6-5 and J is TRBJ1-1; D gene uncertain. CDR1 is MNHEY and CDR2 is SVGAGI in the germline V gene. Trimming took 6 bases from V and 7 from J, leaving 9 bases between them. This CDR3 has 11 residues. In nucleotides, the CDR3 is TGTGCCAGCAGATCTGGGCTTGAAGCTTTCTTT. Its translation is CASRSGLEAFF.

This clonotype was seen at least ten times. The rearrangement uses TRBV10-3 and TRBJ2-7; D is ambiguous. Germline-derived CDR1 and CDR2 are ENHRY and SYGVKD. The V gene lost 4 bases and the J gene lost 6 bases, with 28 bases spanning the gap. This CDR3 has 18 residues. CDR3 residues: CAISALAGPSGDMSEQYF. As DNA, the CDR3 is TGTGCCATCAGTGCTTTAGCCGGGCCTTCTGGGGATATGAGCGAGCAGTACTTC.

V gene TRBV9 combines with J gene TRBJ2-1; the D gene is possibly TRBD2 (5 bases). V was shortened by 4 bases and J by 5 bases, with 13 bases between the two germline ends. Germline-derived CDR1 and CDR2 are SGDLS and YYNGEE. This CDR3 spans 14 amino acids. The DNA for the CDR3 is TGTGCCAGCAGCCCTTGGGGAGTCCACAATGAGCAGTTCTTC. Translated, it gives CASSPWGVHNEQFF.

The table lists this clonotype with a few counts. This chain connects TRBV6-5 to TRBJ2-7; either TRBD1 or TRBD2 may fit D (5 bases each). The V gene lost 6 bases and the J gene lost 5 bases, with 17 bases spanning the gap. The germline V gene encodes CDR1 MNHEY and CDR2 SVGAGI. CDR3 length: 14 amino acids. CDR3 in amino acids: CASRARDGPHEQYF. As DNA, the CDR3 is TGTGCCAGCAGAGCTAGGGACGGACCTCACGAGCAGTACTTC.

This clonotype appeared many times. This chain connects TRBV15 to TRBJ2-7; tentatively, D is TRBD2 (6 bases). The CDR3 runs to 14 residues. V gave up 1 base and J gave up 5 bases, with 12 bases separating them. Germline V gene data show CDR1 as LNHNV and CDR2 as YYDKDF (reference sequence). CDR3 loop: CATSRAREWDEQYF. The CDR3 DNA reads TGTGCCACCAGCAGAGCTCGGGAGTGGGACGAGCAGTACTTC.

This clonotype was detected only a few times. This sequence joins TRBV19 and TRBJ2-1; maybe TRBD2 (6 bases). The CDR3 has 17 residues. The germline gives CDR1 LNHDA, CDR2 SQIVND (reference sequence). Trimming removed 1 base at V and 2 bases at J, with 15 bases between. The CDR3 nucleotides are TGTGCCAGTAGTATAGGCACCGGGAGAGTGCCCTACAATGAGCAGTTCTTC. Encoded protein: CASSIGTGRVPYNEQFF.

This clonotype has a handful of counts. This chain uses TRBV4-2 with TRBJ1-4, with no clear D. Germline-derived CDR1 and CDR2 are LGHNA and YNFKEQ. The germline V and J ends were trimmed by 1 base and 4 bases, with 10 bases remaining between them. The CDR3 loop spans 15 amino acids. The CDR3 protein is CASSQGGRDNEKLFF. Written as DNA, the CDR3 is TGTGCCAGCAGCCAAGGTGGGCGAGATAATGAAAAACTGTTTTTT.

This clonotype was found a few times. A junction boundary mismatches the germline segment, possibly from a read error. The J gene is TRBJ1-2, the V gene TRBV27; 7 nucleotides match TRBD1. The germline gives CDR1 MNHEY, CDR2 SMNVEV (reference sequence). CDR3 length: 17 amino acids. CDR3 sequence: CASSLRTGATIRYGYAF. The CDR3 DNA reads as TGTGCCAGCAGTTTGAGGACAGGAGCTACAATCCGCTATGGCTACGCCTTC.

The V call is TRBV5-1, the J call TRBJ2-3; D remains unclear. The CDR3 is 13 residues long. V was clipped by 1 base and J by 2 bases, with 5 bases between them. In germline, CDR1 is SGHRS, CDR2 YFSETQ. The CDR3 DNA reads as TGCGCCAGCAGCTTGAAGTTCACAGATACGCAGTATTTT. Translation gives CASSLKFTDTQYF.

This clonotype was observed a handful of times. The rearrangement uses TRBV11-2 and TRBJ2-1; D might be TRBD2 (6 bases). The CDR3 is made up of 18 amino acids. Germline CDR1 reads SGHAT; CDR2 reads FQNNGV. V gave up 3 bases and J gave up 2 bases, with 20 bases separating them. The CDR3 coding sequence is TGTGCCAGCAGCTTTTCTACTCAGGGAGGAATTACCTACAATGAGCAGTTCTTC. The encoded protein is CASSFSTQGGITYNEQFF.

This clonotype was observed a handful of times. The V and J genes are TRBV6-2 or TRBV6-3 and TRBJ2-5; D is unclear. The ends were cut back, 2 bases at V and 2 bases at J, with 0 bases in the middle. Germline CDR1 is MNHEY and CDR2 is SVGEGT. The CDR3 is 11 amino acids. The CDR3 here is CASSYQETQYF. In DNA, the CDR3 is TGTGCCAGCAGTTACCAAGAGACCCAGTACTTC.

This clonotype was observed at least ten times. The chain couples TRBV6-2 or TRBV6-3 to TRBJ1-5, with D possibly being TRBD1 (5 bases). Germline loops: CDR1 MNHEY, CDR2 SVGEGT. V dropped 7 bases and J dropped 3 bases, with 10 bases sitting between them. The CDR3 covers 13 residues. The chain's CDR3 is CASTRDYNQPQHF. CDR3 coding DNA: TGTGCCAGCACCCGGGACTACAATCAGCCCCAGCATTTT.

This clonotype was detected ten times or more. CDR3: CATSPRDRGYEQYF. CDR3 sequence (DNA): TGTGCCACCAGCCCCCGGGACAGGGGTTACGAGCAGTACTTC. This rearrangement joins TRBV15 to TRBJ2-7; 10 nucleotides agree with TRBD1. The germline V gene has CDR1 LNHNV and CDR2 YYDKDF (reference sequence). V was clipped by 5 bases and J by 4 bases; unmatched bases: 5. This CDR3 is 14 amino acids long. The whole variable domain, filled in from reference TRBV15 and TRBJ2-7, reads DAMVIQNPRYQVTQFGKPVTLSCSQTLNHNVMYWYQQKSSQAPKLLFHYYDKDFNNEADTPDNFQSRRPNTSFCFLDIRSPGLGDTAMYLCATSPRDRGYEQYFGPGTRLTVT.

The chain combines TRBV6-1 with TRBJ2-1, with 8 bases that match TRBD2. CDR1 is MNHNS and CDR2 is SASEGT in the germline V gene. The junction had 5 bases not matched to a gene; V was cut back by 2 bases and J by 8 bases. This CDR3 region has 14 residues. The CDR3 region is CASSEIAGGYEQFF. The CDR3 DNA is TGTGCCAGCAGTGAAATTGCGGGAGGATATGAGCAGTTCTTC.